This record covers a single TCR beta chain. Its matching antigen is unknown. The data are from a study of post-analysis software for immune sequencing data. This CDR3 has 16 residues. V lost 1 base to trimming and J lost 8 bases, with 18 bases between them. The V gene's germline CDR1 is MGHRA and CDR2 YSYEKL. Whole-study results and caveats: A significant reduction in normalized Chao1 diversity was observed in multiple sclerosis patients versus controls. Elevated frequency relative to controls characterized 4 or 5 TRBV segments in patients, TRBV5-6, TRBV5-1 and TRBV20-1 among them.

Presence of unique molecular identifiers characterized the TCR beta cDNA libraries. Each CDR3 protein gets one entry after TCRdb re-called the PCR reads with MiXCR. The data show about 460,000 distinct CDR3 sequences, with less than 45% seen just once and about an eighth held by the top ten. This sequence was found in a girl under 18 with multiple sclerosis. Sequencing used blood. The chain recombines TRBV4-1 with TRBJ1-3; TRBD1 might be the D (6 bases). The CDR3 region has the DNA TGCGCCAGCAGCCAAGGGGTTTGGGCAGGGGTCGACACCATATATTTT. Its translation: CASSQGVWAGVDTIYF.